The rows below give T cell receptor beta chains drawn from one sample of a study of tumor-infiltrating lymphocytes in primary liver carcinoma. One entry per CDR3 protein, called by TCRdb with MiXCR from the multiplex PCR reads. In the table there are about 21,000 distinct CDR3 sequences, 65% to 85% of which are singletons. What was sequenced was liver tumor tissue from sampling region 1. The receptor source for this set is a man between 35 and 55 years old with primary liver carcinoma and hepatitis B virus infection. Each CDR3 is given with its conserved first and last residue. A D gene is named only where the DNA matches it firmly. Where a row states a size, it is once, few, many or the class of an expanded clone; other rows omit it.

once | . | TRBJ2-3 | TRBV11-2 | TGTGCCAGCAGCTCGATTAGCACCGATACGCAATATTTT | CASSSISTDTQYF
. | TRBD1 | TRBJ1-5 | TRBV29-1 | TGCAGCGCTGAATCCTCTAGGGGGACAGATACGCAGCATTTT | CSAESSRGTDTQHF
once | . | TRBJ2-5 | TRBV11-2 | TGTGCCAGCGGCTTAGGGAGGCTAGCCCTGGGAAAAAAAGAGACCCAGCACTTC | CASGLGRLALGKKETQHF
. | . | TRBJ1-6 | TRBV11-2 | TGTGCCAGCAGCTTAGATCTTATCAACCAATTCAGATCCCTCCACTTT | CASSLDLINQFRSLHF
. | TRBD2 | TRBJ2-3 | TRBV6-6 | TGTGCCTGCAGTTACTCGGGACTAGCGGGGGCACCAGATACGCAGTATTTT | CACSYSGLAGAPDTQYF
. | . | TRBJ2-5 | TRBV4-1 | TGCGCCAGCAGCCAAGAAGAGAGGGCCGTGACCCAGTACTTC | CASSQEERAVTQYF
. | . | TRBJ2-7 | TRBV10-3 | TGTGCCATCAGTGAGGACAGTACCTGCGAGCAGTACTTC | CAISEDSTCEQYF
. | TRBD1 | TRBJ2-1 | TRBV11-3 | TGTGCCAGCAGCCCAGCAGGACAGGGGACAGTAGATGAGCAGTTCTTC | CASSPAGQGTVDEQFF
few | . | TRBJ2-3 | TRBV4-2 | TGTGCCAGCAGCCAGGTGGCGCTTCTAACGGGAGCGACGGATACGCAGTATTTT | CASSQVALLTGATDTQYF
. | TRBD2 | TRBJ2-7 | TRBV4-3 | TGCGCCGGCAGCCAAAGTCGGGAGGCTCCCTACGAGCAGTACTTC | CAGSQSREAPYEQYF
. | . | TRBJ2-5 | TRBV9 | TGTGCCAACAGCGTAGGCGGACAGTACCAAGAGACCCAGTACTTC | CANSVGGQYQETQYF
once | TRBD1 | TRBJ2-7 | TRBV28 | TGTGCCAGCGGTCCGACAGGGGGACCCTACGGGCAGTACTTC | CASGPTGGPYGQYF
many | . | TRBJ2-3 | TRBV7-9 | TGTGCCAGCAGCTCTTCCGGTCCGCCGCAGTATTTT | CASSSSGPPQYF
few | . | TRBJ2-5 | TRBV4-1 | TGCGACAGCAGCCAAGCGGGCGGACAGGTGGAGACCCAGTACTTC | CDSSQAGGQVETQYF
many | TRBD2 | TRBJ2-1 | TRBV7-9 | TGTGCCAGCATTCTTGGAGGCGGGGACTACGGGTCGGAGTTCTTC | CASILGGGDYGSEFF
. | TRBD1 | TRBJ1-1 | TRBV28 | TGTGGCAGCAGTTTATGGCCTTCCGGGACAGGGGTAACTGAAGCCTTCTTT | CGSSLWPSGTGVTEAFF
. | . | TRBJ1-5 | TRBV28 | TGTCCCAGCAGTTTACGTCCCGGCAGGTCGCTGTCGTCCCAGCATTTT | CPSSLRPGRSLSSQHF
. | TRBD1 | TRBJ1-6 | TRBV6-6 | TGTCCCAGCGGTCTAGGGACAGGGAGAAATTCACCCCTCCACTTT | CPSGLGTGRNSPLHF
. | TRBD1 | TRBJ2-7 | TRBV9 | TGTGCCGGCAGCGTGGCGACAGGGATATACGAGCAGTACTTC | CAGSVATGIYEQYF
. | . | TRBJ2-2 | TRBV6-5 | TGTGCCAGAAGTTACGCCCAGAGCACCGGGGAGTTGTTTTTT | CARSYAQSTGELFF
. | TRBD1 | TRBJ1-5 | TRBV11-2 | TGTGCCAGCAGCCTAAGGGGGCTCGCTCAGCCCCAGCATTTC | CASSLRGLAQPQHF
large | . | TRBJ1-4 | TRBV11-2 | TGTGCCAGCAGCCCGAAGCGTCAAAGGACGTCCGCAACTAATGAAAAACTGTTTTTT | CASSPKRQRTSATNEKLFF
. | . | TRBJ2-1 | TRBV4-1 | TGTGCCAGCAGCCCGCTCGGTAACAATGACAATGAGCAGTTCTTC | CASSPLGNNDNEQFF
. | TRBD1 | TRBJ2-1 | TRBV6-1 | TGTGCCAGCAGAGTCGTGACAGGGGGGTACAATAAGCAGCTCTTC | CASRVVTGGYNKQLF
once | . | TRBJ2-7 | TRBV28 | TGTGCCAGCGGTTTGGGGGGGCATGTTTCCTACGAGCTGTACTTC | CASGLGGHVSYELYF
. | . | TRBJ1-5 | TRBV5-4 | TGTGCCAGCAGCATCTCGGAGACGAAACAATCAGCCCAGCATTTT | CASSISETKQSAQHF
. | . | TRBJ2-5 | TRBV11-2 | TGTGCTAGCATATTAGTGGGCGGCGAAGTGGAGACCCAGTACTTC | CASILVGGEVETQYF
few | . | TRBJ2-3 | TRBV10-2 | TGCGCCAGCAGGGACCTGAAGGACACAGATACGCAGTATTTC | CASRDLKDTDTQYF
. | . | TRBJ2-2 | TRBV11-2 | TGTGACAGCAGCTTTGGGCAATTGAACACCGGGGAGCTGTTTTTT | CDSSFGQLNTGELFF
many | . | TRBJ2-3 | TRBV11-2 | TGTGCCAGCAGAAACAGGGCTAGCGGCACAGATACGCAGTATTTT | CASRNRASGTDTQYF
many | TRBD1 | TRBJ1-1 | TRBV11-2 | TGTGCCATCAGGACCCTAGGACAGGGCGGTGAAGCTTTCTTT | CAIRTLGQGGEAFF
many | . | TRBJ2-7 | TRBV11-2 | TGTGCCAGCTCAGACAGCTACGAGCAGTACTTC | CASSDSYEQYF
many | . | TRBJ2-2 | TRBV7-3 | TGTGCCAGCAGCTCGTCGAACGCCGGGGAGCTGTTTTTT | CASSSSNAGELFF
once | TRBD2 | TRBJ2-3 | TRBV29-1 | TGCAGAGTTTCCGGGACTAGCAGATTCACAGATACACAGTATTTT | CRVSGTSRFTDTQYF
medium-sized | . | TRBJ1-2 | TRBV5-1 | TGCGCCAGCAGCTTCGGCGGGGGACAACGTGGCTACACCTTC | CASSFGGGQRGYTF
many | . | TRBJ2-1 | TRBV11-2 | TGTGCCAGCAGCTTTGAGGGGTTTGAGCAGTTCTTC | CASSFEGFEQFF
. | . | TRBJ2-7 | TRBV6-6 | TGTGCCAGCAATTACCTACGAAGGGGGGTTACCTACAAGCAGTACTTC | CASNYLRRGVTYKQYF
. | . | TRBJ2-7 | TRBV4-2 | TGTGCCAGCAGCCAAGGTGTGAACGAGCACTGTTTC | CASSQGVNEHCF
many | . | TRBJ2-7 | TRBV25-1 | TGTGCCAGCAGTGAGACAGAGCGGAAGCAGTACTTC | CASSETERKQYF
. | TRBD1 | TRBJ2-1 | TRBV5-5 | TGTGAAAGCAGCCCTGGACAGGGTTCCTACAATGAGCAGATCTTC | CESSPGQGSYNEQIF
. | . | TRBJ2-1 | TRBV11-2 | TGTGCCGGCAGCTTATACAGGCTGGTTAGTGAGCAGTTCTTC | CAGSLYRLVSEQFF
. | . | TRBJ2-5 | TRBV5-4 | TGTGTCAGCAGCTTCTCGCCCCGGATCCAGTACTTC | CVSSFSPRIQYF
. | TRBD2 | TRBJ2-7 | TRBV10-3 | TGTGCCATCACCAAACGATCGGGACTAGCGGGAGTGTTATACTACGAGCAGTACTTC | CAITKRSGLAGVLYYEQYF